This T cell receptor (beta chain) was captured by sequencing in a study of blood T cells in healthy people across ages. Study-wide points: Researchers judged that diversity estimates from one million T cells fell short of true values.

A word on this clonotype: Its antigen is unknown. A much larger clone lies one base from this, so it may be a read error.

Trimming stripped 1 base from V and 5 bases from J, with 14 bases between. Per the germline V gene, CDR1 is SSHAT and CDR2 is FNYEAQ (reference sequence). CDR3 length: 16 residues. A second PCR, run for roughly 7 to 12 cycles, used a sample-barcoded 5' primer plus a J-beta primer mix. MiXCR, applied by TCRdb to the 5' RACE reads, yields one record per CDR3 protein. This sample has about 1.1 million distinct CDR3 sequences, with 35% to 45% found just once. The chain recombines TRBV7-7 with TRBJ2-2; D might be TRBD2 (6 bases). The sample comprised blood. The sequence was collected from a man aged 18 to 29 in good health. Written as DNA, the CDR3 is TGTGCCAGCAGCTTAGTGGCGGGGACCCCGACCGGGGAGCTGTTTTTT. It specifies CASSLVAGTPTGELFF.